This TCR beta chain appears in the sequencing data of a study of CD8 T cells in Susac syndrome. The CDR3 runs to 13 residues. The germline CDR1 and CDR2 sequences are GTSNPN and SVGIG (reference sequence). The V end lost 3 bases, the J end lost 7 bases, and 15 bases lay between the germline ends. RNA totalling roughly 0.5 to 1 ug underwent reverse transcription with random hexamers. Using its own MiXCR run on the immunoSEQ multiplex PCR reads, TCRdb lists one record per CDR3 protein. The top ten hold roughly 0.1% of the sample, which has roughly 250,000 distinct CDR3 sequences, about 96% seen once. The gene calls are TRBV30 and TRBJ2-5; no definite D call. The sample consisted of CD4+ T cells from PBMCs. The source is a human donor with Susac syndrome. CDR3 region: CAWSGQPSGTQYF. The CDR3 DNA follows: TGTGCCTGGAGCGGTCAGCCTTCGGGGACCCAGTACTTC.